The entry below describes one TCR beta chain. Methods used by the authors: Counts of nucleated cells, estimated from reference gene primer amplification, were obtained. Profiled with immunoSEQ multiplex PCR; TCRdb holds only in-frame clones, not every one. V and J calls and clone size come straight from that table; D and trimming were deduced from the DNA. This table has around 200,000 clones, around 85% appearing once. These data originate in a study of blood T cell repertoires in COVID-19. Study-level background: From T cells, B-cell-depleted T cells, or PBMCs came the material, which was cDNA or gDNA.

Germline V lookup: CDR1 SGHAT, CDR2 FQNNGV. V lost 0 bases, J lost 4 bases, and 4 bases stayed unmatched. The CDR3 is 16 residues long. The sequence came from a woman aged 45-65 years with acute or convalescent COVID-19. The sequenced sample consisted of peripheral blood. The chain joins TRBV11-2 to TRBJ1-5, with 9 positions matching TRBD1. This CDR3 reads CASSLDRGQGNQPQHF. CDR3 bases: TGTGCCAGCAGCTTAGATCGGGGACAGGGTAATCAGCCCCAGCATTTT.